These 5 T cell receptor beta chains were sequenced from one sample in a study of TIL therapy for anti-PD-1-resistant metastatic lung cancer. The immunoSEQ assay was v3. Measured with immunoSEQ multiplex PCR; TCRdb has only the in-frame clones, and not every one. Of around 45,000 clones in the sample, less than 85% were seen once. Time point defined: pre-treatment sample, taken before nivolumab and TIL therapy. Pleural nodules or supraclavicular lymph nodes made up most of the excised metastases sampled. The specimen was tumor tissue, collected at baseline. The receptors derive from a person aged 25-85 years with non-small cell lung cancer.

CDR3 coding DNA: TGTGCCAGCAGCCCGGGGACTAGCGGGAGGGAAGTAAATGAGCAGTTCTTC. It specifies CASSPGTSGREVNEQFF. The V and J genes are TRBV11-3 and TRBJ2-1; 16 bases match TRBD2. Germline CDR1 is SGHNT and CDR2 is YENEEA. With 5 bases clipped from V and 7 bases from J, the junction kept 8 bases outside the gene matches. There are 17 residues in the CDR3.

The chain is built from TRBV6-5 and TRBJ2-1; D uncertain. The germline V gene encodes CDR1 MNHEY and CDR2 SVGAGI. Trimming removed 6 bases at V and 9 bases at J, with 18 bases between. The length of the CDR3 is 14 residues. CDR3 sequence: CASSLYNRVLEQFF. The DNA of the CDR3 is TGTGCCAGCAGCCTATACAATCGGGTCCTTGAGCAGTTCTTC.

With regard to this clone: The junction departs from germline at one end; a sequencing error may be responsible. This chain uses TRBV27 with TRBJ2-3; TRBD2 agrees at 8 bases. From germline, CDR1 is MNHEY and CDR2 SMNVEV (reference sequence). The CDR3 is made up of 11 amino acids. DNA for the CDR3: TGTGCCAGCCACTCGCGGGGGGCCTCTACTTTT. Translation: CASHSRGASTF.

The rearrangement joins TRBV19 to TRBJ1-5, with a tentative D call TRBD1 (6 bases). CDR1 LNHDA and CDR2 SQIVND come from the germline V gene (reference sequence). Trimming took off 0 bases at V and 1 base at J, with 7 bases between the two ends. There are 15 residues in the CDR3. DNA for the CDR3: TGTGCCAGTAGTATAGACGGACAGAGCAATCAGCCCCAGCATTTT. The encoded protein is CASSIDGQSNQPQHF.

The chain recombines TRBV4-2 with TRBJ1-2; the match to TRBD1 covers 7 bases. V lost 4 bases and J lost 8; bases outside the gene matches: 10. CDR3 length: 14 residues. CDR1 LGHNA and CDR2 YNFKEQ come from the germline V gene. For the CDR3, the DNA is TGTGCCAGCAGCCCCGAGAGGGGGCGACAGGGCTACACCTTC. It yields the protein CASSPERGRQGYTF.